This T cell receptor (beta chain) is from a study of shared clonotypes between healthy human individuals. The CDR3 sequence is 14 residues long. Germline V gene data show CDR1 as KGHSH and CDR2 as LQKENI. The germline V and J ends were trimmed by 7 bases and 7 bases, with 19 bases remaining between them. CD45RO-negative CD8 cells positively selected for CCR7 made up the naive population, which excluded terminally differentiated effector memory CD45RA+ cells. The DNA input per sorted-subset replicate PCR was 200 to 250 ng, corresponding to roughly 31,000 T cell genomes. Measured with immunoSEQ multiplex PCR; TCRdb has only the in-frame clones, and not every one. The sample carries roughly 850,000 clones, roughly 96% recorded once. Broader study findings: With a few donors compared, around 5% of naive CD4 clonotypes were shared. Memory subsets generally showed lower estimated richness than naive subsets.

Notes on this clone: The antigen remains undetermined.

Sample: naive CD8+ T cells sorted from blood. J is TRBJ1-1 and V is TRBV18; no definite D call. This receptor was obtained from a man under 40 in good health. The CDR3: CASFDPSLGFEAFF. CDR3 DNA sequence: TGTGCCAGCTTCGACCCCTCTCTCGGCTTTGAAGCTTTCTTT.